The clone carrying this T cell receptor beta chain appeared a single time. Its specificity is not known. The method was immunoSEQ multiplex PCR; TCRdb's version includes in-frame clones alone and lacks a portion of them. The sample includes around 24,000 clones, 82% of them seen just once. Between the trimmed V and J ends, which lost 0 bases and 5 bases, there was a span of 8 bases. The CDR3 loop spans 13 amino acids. Germline V CDR1 and CDR2: MNHEY, SMNVEV (reference sequence). The record originates from a study of somatic mutations in cytotoxic T cells in rheumatoid arthritis. General study results and limits: Comparison of CD8+ T-cell clonality between rheumatoid arthritis patients and age-matched healthy controls yielded no significant difference. CD8+ clonality rose with age in rheumatoid arthritis patients, unlike in healthy controls.

The sequenced sample consisted of CD8+ T cells sorted from blood. This clonotype was sampled from a man in his fifties in good health. The chain employs TRBV27 and TRBJ2-7; D is uncertain. The CDR3 DNA is TGTGCCAGCAGTTTATCGCGTCGGCACGAGCAGTACTTC. Protein product: CASSLSRRHEQYF.